These T cell receptor beta chains were read from a single sample in a study of beta chain features in type 1 diabetes. The repertoire was sequenced with immunoSEQ multiplex PCR; TCRdb's copy has only in-frame clones and lacks some. The sample shows fewer than 900,000 clones, 15% to 20% of them seen only once. Material: naive CD4+ T cells from blood. The receptors derive from a woman aged 18-29 years in good health. CDR3s include the opening cysteine and the closing phenylalanine or tryptophan. A D gene is named only where the DNA matches it firmly. Some rows have no size entry. The others give once, few or many, or a class for an expanded clone.

size: NA
J: TRBJ2-7
V: TRBV12-2
D: NA
DNA: TGTGCAAGTCGCTTAGGCTGGGAGTTC
CDR3: CASRLGWEF

size: NA
J: TRBJ1-2
V: TRBV28
D: NA
DNA: TGTGCCAGCAGCCCGGGGGGGGCCTTTCTTGGCTACACCTTC
CDR3: CASSPGGAFLGYTF

size: NA
J: TRBJ1-2
V: TRBV7-2
D: TRBD1
DNA: TGTGCCAGCAGCTTAGCCCCAGGGGGCTTTGGCTACACCTTC
CDR3: CASSLAPGGFGYTF

size: NA
J: TRBJ1-5
V: TRBV28
D: TRBD1
DNA: TGTGCCAGCAGTGTAACCGGGACAGTGTCAGGCAATCAGCCCCAGCATTTT
CDR3: CASSVTGTVSGNQPQHF

size: NA
J: TRBJ1-2
V: TRBV5-1
D: NA
DNA: TGCGCCAGCAGCCAGGGGACGTCGGCCTATGGCTACACCTTC
CDR3: CASSQGTSAYGYTF

size: NA
J: TRBJ1-1
V: TRBV5-4
D: TRBD1
DNA: TGTGCCAGCAACAATGTACGGACAGGCGAAACCGGCGGTGGGGCTTTCTTT
CDR3: CASNNVRTGETGGGAFF

size: few
J: TRBJ2-6
V: TRBV15
D: TRBD1
DNA: TGTGCCACCAGCAGAGATCAAAGACAGGGCGACCTCTCTGGGGCCAACGTCCTGACTTTC
CDR3: CATSRDQRQGDLSGANVLTF

size: few
J: TRBJ2-5
V: TRBV18
D: NA
DNA: TGTGCCAGCTCACCATCGGGGGGCGAGACCCAGTACTTC
CDR3: CASSPSGGETQYF

size: NA
J: TRBJ2-5
V: TRBV5-6
D: TRBD1
DNA: TGTGCCAGCAGCAAACTTCAGGGGGCGGAAGAGACCCAGTACTTC
CDR3: CASSKLQGAEETQYF

size: few
J: TRBJ2-1
V: TRBV25-1
D: TRBD2
DNA: TGTGCCAGCACCCGAAAACTAGCGGGAGACAATGAGCAGTTCTTC
CDR3: CASTRKLAGDNEQFF

size: few
J: TRBJ2-5
V: TRBV2
D: NA
DNA: TGTGCCAGCAACGTTTTCCGGCAGGGGGAGACCCAGTACTTC
CDR3: CASNVFRQGETQYF

size: NA
J: TRBJ2-2
V: TRBV5-4
D: TRBD1
DNA: TGTGCCAGCAGCTTGGGGCAGGGGGCGCATAACGGGGAGCTGTTTTTT
CDR3: CASSLGQGAHNGELFF

size: NA
J: TRBJ2-1
V: TRBV19
D: NA
DNA: TGTGCCAGTAGTATGCGGACGATCGCTCTGGGCGGGACGACCAATGAGCAGTTCTTC
CDR3: CASSMRTIALGGTTNEQFF

size: few
J: TRBJ1-4
V: TRBV4-2
D: NA
DNA: TGTGCCAGCAGCCAAGATTCGGCCTATGCAACTAATGAAAAACTGTTTTTT
CDR3: CASSQDSAYATNEKLFF

size: NA
J: TRBJ2-1
V: TRBV4-2
D: NA
DNA: TGTGCCAGCAGCCCGGACTTGAATGAGCAGTTCTTC
CDR3: CASSPDLNEQFF

size: NA
J: TRBJ2-5
V: TRBV28
D: TRBD2
DNA: TGTGCCAGCAGAGGACTAGCGGAGGTGACCCAAGAGACCCAGTACTTC
CDR3: CASRGLAEVTQETQYF

size: few
J: TRBJ2-7
V: TRBV5-1
D: NA
DNA: TGCGCCAGCAGCCCAGCCCCGCGTGGACAGACTAAAGAGCAGTACTTC
CDR3: CASSPAPRGQTKEQYF

size: once
J: TRBJ1-5
V: TRBV6-6
D: NA
DNA: TGTGCCAGCAGTTACTCGGACTTCAATCAGCCCCAGCATTTT
CDR3: CASSYSDFNQPQHF

size: NA
J: TRBJ2-3
V: TRBV19
D: TRBD2
DNA: TGTGCCAGTAGTATGTCCAGCGGGAGAACGGATACGCAGTATTTT
CDR3: CASSMSSGRTDTQYF

size: NA
J: TRBJ2-3
V: TRBV6-1
D: TRBD2
DNA: TGTGCCAGCAGTGAAGCTCGATTAGCGGGAGTCCATCCAGATACGCAGTATTTT
CDR3: CASSEARLAGVHPDTQYF

size: few
J: TRBJ2-3
V: TRBV28
D: NA
DNA: TGTGCCAGCAGAACCCTAATACGCCAGTATTTT
CDR3: CASRTLIRQYF

size: NA
J: TRBJ2-5
V: TRBV29-1
D: NA
DNA: TGCAGCAACCCCGGGCAAGAGACCCAGTACTTC
CDR3: CSNPGQETQYF

size: NA
J: TRBJ2-7
V: TRBV7-8
D: NA
DNA: TGTGCCAGCAGCCCAACCCCTACAGTAGAGCAGTACTTC
CDR3: CASSPTPTVEQYF

size: few
J: TRBJ2-7
V: TRBV27
D: TRBD2
DNA: TGTGCCAGCAGCCCTTTCCGCGGGAGGGGCCAGTACTTC
CDR3: CASSPFRGRGQYF

size: NA
J: TRBJ2-3
V: TRBV7-9
D: TRBD2
DNA: TGTGCCAGCAGCTTAATAGCGGGAGGCGATACGCAGTATTTT
CDR3: CASSLIAGGDTQYF

size: few
J: TRBJ2-1
V: TRBV7-2
D: NA
DNA: TGTGCCAGCCGTCGGGAATCCTACAATGAGCAGTTCTTC
CDR3: CASRRESYNEQFF

size: few
J: TRBJ2-1
V: TRBV5-6
D: TRBD1
DNA: TGTGCCAGCAGCGCAGGGGGCCCCCACAAAGGTGAGCAGTTCTTC
CDR3: CASSAGGPHKGEQFF

size: few
J: TRBJ2-3
V: TRBV4-2
D: TRBD2
DNA: TGTGCCAGCAGCCAAGAGTTAGCGGGAACAGATACGCAGTATTTT
CDR3: CASSQELAGTDTQYF

size: once
J: TRBJ2-5
V: TRBV7-3
D: TRBD2
DNA: TGTGCCAGCAGCTTACTTCGGCGGGAGAGGTTGCACTTC
CDR3: CASSLLRRERLHF

size: few
J: TRBJ1-1
V: TRBV29-1
D: NA
DNA: TGCAGCTTGCAGGGGATGAACACTGAAGCTTTCTTT
CDR3: CSLQGMNTEAFF

size: few
J: TRBJ2-5
V: TRBV25-1
D: TRBD1
DNA: TGTGCCAGCAGTGACAGGACAGGGTTTGAGACCCAGTACTTC
CDR3: CASSDRTGFETQYF

size: NA
J: TRBJ2-7
V: TRBV18
D: NA
DNA: TGTGCCAGCTCACCCGAGAGTGGGGGTGGGTACGAGCAGTACTTC
CDR3: CASSPESGGGYEQYF

size: NA
J: TRBJ2-5
V: TRBV11-2
D: NA
DNA: TGTGCCAGCAGCTTAGGGCGACTAGTCTTAGGACAAGAGACCCAGTACTTC
CDR3: CASSLGRLVLGQETQYF

size: few
J: TRBJ1-2
V: TRBV10-3
D: NA
DNA: TGTGCCATCAGTGAGTCAACGGGGAACTATGGCTACACCTTC
CDR3: CAISESTGNYGYTF

size: NA
J: TRBJ2-5
V: TRBV4-2
D: NA
DNA: TGTGCCAGCAGCCAAGTCGCTCCCGGGAGGGGGCAGACCCAGTACTTC
CDR3: CASSQVAPGRGQTQYF

size: NA
J: TRBJ1-1
V: TRBV27
D: NA
DNA: TGTGCCAGCAGTTTACACGGGGGGGTCACTGAAGCTTTCTTT
CDR3: CASSLHGGVTEAFF

size: few
J: TRBJ2-3
V: TRBV5-1
D: NA
DNA: TGCGCCAGCAGCTTGGCCGGCGGGGCTTCAGATACGCAGTATTTT
CDR3: CASSLAGGASDTQYF

size: NA
J: TRBJ2-7
V: TRBV4-3
D: TRBD1
DNA: TGCGCCAGCAGCCAAGGGGACAGTAGAGTCTACGAGCAGTACTTC
CDR3: CASSQGDSRVYEQYF

size: few
J: TRBJ2-2
V: TRBV7-3
D: NA
DNA: TGTGCCAGCAGCTTAGGTAGCGCGAACACCGGGGAGCTGTTTTTT
CDR3: CASSLGSANTGELFF

size: NA
J: TRBJ2-3
V: TRBV7-9
D: NA
DNA: TGTGCCAGCAGCTACAGGGTTGGAGATACGCAGTATTTT
CDR3: CASSYRVGDTQYF